This TCR beta chain was found in a study of shared clonotypes between healthy human individuals. The study's findings and limits: Across subsets, estimated richness was generally greater for naive than for memory populations. Generation probabilities of non-shared clonotypes were lower (relative to those shared by all four donors).

Naive CD8 isolation took CD45RO-negative cells positively selected for CCR7 and excluded terminally differentiated effector memory CD45RA+ cells. Nashville, Tennessee was home to all donors, who were Caucasian adults. V was clipped by 2 bases and J by 3 bases, with 11 bases between them. Germline CDR1 and CDR2: SGHDN and FVKESK. This CDR3 region has 14 residues. Points on this clone: Its antigen is not known.

Only in-frame clones appear in the TCRdb table, and some are missing; sequencing was by immunoSEQ multiplex PCR. In the table there are a few million clones, roughly 93% of which are singletons. The TCR sequence derives from a man younger than 35 in good health. Some clones in this sample may be carry-over from other donors' samples. This chain connects TRBV14 to TRBJ2-7; D unresolved. Sequencing was done on a sample of naive CD8+ T cells from PBMCs. The CDR3, as DNA: TGTGCCAGCAGCCAAACGGCCAAGGGCTACGAGCAGTACTTC. The encoded protein is CASSQTAKGYEQYF.